This T cell receptor (beta chain) was profiled in a study of blood T cell repertoires in COVID-19. The table came from immunoSEQ multiplex PCR; TCRdb's copy has only in-frame clones and leaves some out. The data show some 250,000 clones, with approximately 91% seen just once and roughly 2.1% held by the top ten. V was pared by 5 bases and J by 7 bases, with 8 bases of the junction left unmatched. CDR1 is SGHNT, CDR2 YENEEA, per germline. The CDR3 has 15 amino acids. The clonotype was recovered from a woman aged 35 to 49 with acute COVID-19. The sample comprised PBMCs or T cells enriched from blood (not recorded which). The chain has TRBV11-3 and TRBJ1-4; 9 bases map to TRBD1. CDR3 DNA: TGTGCCAGCAGCGGACCGGGACAGGGTTCTGAAAAACTGTTTTTT. This codes for CASSGPGQGSEKLFF.